Below, 28 T cell receptor beta chains from the same sample are listed, as sequenced in a study of CD8 T cells in ankylosing spondylitis. One entry per CDR3 protein, called by TCRdb with MiXCR from the 5' RACE reads. The repertoire has about 540,000 distinct CDR3 sequences, about 12% of them found once; the top ten carry under 7.5%. Study-level results: Ankylosing spondylitis blood seemed to carry a telltale TCR beta motif made of several highly homologous variants.

No cognate antigen is known for these TCRs. The sequencing input was blood, either unsorted or a sorted T cell fraction (not recorded which). The receptors were sampled from a male donor with ankylosing spondylitis.

The chain uses TRBV10-3 and TRBJ1-2; 7 positions agree with TRBD1. The CDR3 sequence is 14 residues long. V lost 0 bases to trimming and J lost 6 bases; unmatched junction nucleotides: 4. CDR1 ENHRY and CDR2 SYGVKD come from the germline V gene. DNA of the CDR3: TGTGCCATCAGTGAGTCGGGGACAGTCGATGGCTACACCTTC. Its protein product is CAISESGTVDGYTF.

The V and J genes are TRBV20-1 and TRBJ2-7, with 8 bases aligning to TRBD2. CDR3 length equals 16 residues. V lost 0 bases and J lost 7; bases outside the gene matches: 14. Germline V gene data show CDR1 as DFQATT and CDR2 as SNEGSKA (reference sequence). The CDR3 bases are TGCAGTGCTAGAGATCGCGACGGGAGGGCCAGCAGAGAGCAGTACTTC. It encodes CSARDRDGRASREQYF.

The V call is TRBV18, the J call TRBJ1-2, with 8 nucleotides matching TRBD1. Germline loops: CDR1 KGHSH, CDR2 LQKENI. The junction had 5 bases not matched to a gene; V was cut back by 5 bases and J by 3 bases. CDR3 length: 14 residues. The CDR3 spells CASSDGQGDYGYTF. The CDR3 region has the DNA TGTGCCAGCTCAGATGGACAGGGAGACTATGGCTACACCTTC.

The sample holds a few counts of this clonotype. V and J are TRBV12-5 and TRBJ2-2; 10 bases align to TRBD2. Per germline, CDR1 LGHNT and CDR2 FRNRAP. This CDR3 is 18 amino acids long. V lost 1 base, J lost 5 bases, and 10 bases stayed unmatched. The CDR3 protein is CASGLELLAGVGTGELFF. The CDR3 coding sequence is TGTGCTAGTGGTTTGGAACTGCTAGCGGGAGTTGGGACCGGGGAGCTGTTTTTT.

This clonotype was detected a few times. The chain recombines TRBV18 with TRBJ1-1, with D maybe TRBD1 (6 bases). CDR3 size: 14 residues. The V end was cut by 2 bases, the J end by 5 bases, with 12 bases between. Germline V CDR1 and CDR2: KGHSH, LQKENI. The CDR3 loop reads CASSPGHQGTEAFF. CDR3 DNA: TGTGCCAGCTCACCAGGGCACCAGGGGACTGAAGCTTTCTTT.

This clonotype was seen only a few times. V gene TRBV6-1 combines with J gene TRBJ1-3; no reliable D call. CDR1 is MNHNS, CDR2 SASEGT, per germline. Trimming cost V 0 bases and J 4 bases, with 16 bases left between them. The CDR3 contains 17 residues. CDR3 sequence: CASSEARYDAWGNTIYF. The CDR3 coding sequence is TGTGCCAGCAGTGAAGCGCGTTATGACGCGTGGGGAAACACCATATATTTT.

This chain connects TRBV29-1 to TRBJ1-2; 8 nucleotides agree with TRBD1. Germline V CDR1 and CDR2: SQVTM, ANQGSEA. CDR3 length: 14 amino acids. V trimming: 3 bases; J trimming: 6 bases; junction bases outside the gene matches: 9. The CDR3 spells CSVDPSGQGDGYTF. DNA for the CDR3: TGCAGCGTTGACCCAAGCGGACAGGGAGATGGCTACACCTTC.

This clonotype occurred a few times. The gene calls are TRBV25-1 and TRBJ1-4, with 7 bases fitting TRBD1. This CDR3 comprises 16 residues. Germline V gene lookup returns CDR1 MGHDK and CDR2 SYGVNS. With 0 bases clipped from V and 7 bases from J, the junction kept 8 bases outside the gene matches. CDR3 coding DNA: TGTGCCAGCAGTGAATACCGACAGGGTGAAGGTGAAAAACTGTTTTTT. It encodes CASSEYRQGEGEKLFF.

The chain joins TRBV6-2 or TRBV6-3 to TRBJ1-2; 8 positions agree with TRBD1. The CDR3 is made up of 15 amino acids. V was clipped by 5 bases and J by 5 bases; unmatched bases: 10. The germline V gene has CDR1 MNHEY and CDR2 SVGEGT. In nucleotides, the CDR3 is TGTGCCAGCAGTGATCGCGGACAGGGCGGGTATGGCTACACCTTC. Amino acids: CASSDRGQGGYGYTF.

This clonotype has more than one count but fewer than ten. The CDR3 loop is CASSQGVSRPEAFF. DNA for the CDR3: TGTGCCAGCAGCCAGGGGGTTTCAAGGCCTGAAGCTTTCTTT. J is TRBJ1-1 and V is TRBV9; 7 bases fit TRBD1. The trim removed 4 bases at V and 6 bases at J, leaving 9 bases unmatched. In germline, CDR1 is SGDLS, CDR2 YYNGEE. CDR3 length: 14 residues.

This clonotype was observed at least ten times. This chain connects TRBV20-1 to TRBJ2-3; the D gene is possibly TRBD2 (5 bases). CDR1 DFQATT and CDR2 SNEGSKA come from the germline V gene (reference sequence). This CDR3 spans 14 amino acids. V gave up 0 bases and J gave up 9 bases, with 16 bases separating them. CDR3 nucleotide sequence: TGCAGTGCTAGAGATGAACTAGGTGGGAACACGCAGTATTTT. This gives the protein CSARDELGGNTQYF.

The rearrangement uses TRBV3-1 and TRBJ2-1; D is possibly TRBD2 (5 bases). V lost 0 bases and J lost 9, with 9 bases in between. CDR3 length equals 13 residues. Germline V gene lookup returns CDR1 LGHDT and CDR2 YNNKEL (reference sequence). The CDR3 DNA is TGTGCCAGCAGCCAAGATATGAGCGGTGAGCAGTTCTTC. Translating gives CASSQDMSGEQFF.

This clonotype was detected a few times. The chain couples TRBV7-9 to TRBJ2-5; no clear D. V was shortened by 1 base and J by 5 bases, with 5 bases between the two germline ends. This CDR3 has 12 residues. In germline, CDR1 is SEHNR, CDR2 FQNEAQ (reference sequence). The chain's CDR3 is CASSLGYETQYF. The CDR3 region has the DNA TGTGCCAGCAGCTTAGGTTACGAGACCCAGTACTTC.

The chain has TRBV1 and TRBJ2-7; no check of the table's D call, TRBD2, against the DNA was made. TRBV1 is marked as a pseudogene. The CDR3 covers 16 residues. This CDR3 is CTSSQDSRRMAYEQYV. CDR3 DNA: TGCACCAGCAGCCAAGATAGTCGGAGGATGGCTTACGAGCAGTACGTC.

The gene calls are TRBV12-3 or TRBV12-4 and TRBJ1-6; D is undetermined. The length of the CDR3 is 15 residues. V was cut by 1 base and J by 7 bases, with 11 bases left in between. The CDR3 DNA is TGTGCCAGCAGTTTAGGGGTCGTCGGGAATTCACCCCTCCACTTT. Its translation: CASSLGVVGNSPLHF.

This clonotype was counted only a few times. The rearrangement joins TRBV12-3 or TRBV12-4 to TRBJ2-7, with D perhaps assigned TRBD1 or TRBD2 (5 bases each). This CDR3 is 14 amino acids long. Trimming removed 6 bases from V and 2 bases from J, with 14 bases in between. Here the CDR3 reads CASSPGDGAYEQYF. The CDR3 nucleotides read TGTGCCAGCAGCCCCGGGGACGGCGCCTACGAGCAGTACTTC.

Only a few counts were recorded for this clonotype. V is TRBV14 and J is TRBJ2-2; D perhaps matches TRBD2 (5 bases). The germline CDR1 and CDR2 sequences are SGHDN and FVKESK. This CDR3 has 14 residues. Between the trimmed V and J ends, which lost 4 bases and 7 bases, there was a span of 13 bases. Here the CDR3 reads CASSPTGFGGELFF. The CDR3 DNA follows: TGTGCCAGCAGCCCCACGGGGTTCGGCGGGGAGCTGTTTTTT.

This clonotype was seen only a few times. This chain uses TRBV20-1 with TRBJ2-5; TRBD2 is a possible D gene (7 bases). The CDR3 contains 13 residues. V dropped 6 bases and J dropped 5 bases, with 16 bases sitting between them. Germline-derived CDR1 and CDR2 are DFQATT and SNEGSKA (reference sequence). CDR3: CSAQGGEWETQYF. The CDR3, as DNA: TGCAGTGCCCAAGGGGGGGAGTGGGAGACCCAGTACTTC.

This clonotype has just a few counts. V is TRBV29-1 and J is TRBJ1-4, with 7 bases that match TRBD1. CDR1 and CDR2 from the germline V gene are SQVTM and ANQGSEA. This CDR3 is 12 amino acids long. Trimming at V came to 5 bases and at J to 7 bases, leaving 4 bases not matched to a gene. The CDR3 loop is CSVRTGREKLFF. CDR3 nucleotide sequence: TGCAGCGTTCGGACAGGCCGTGAAAAACTGTTTTTT. Full variable domain (rest looked up from reference TRBV29-1 and TRBJ1-4): SAVISQKPSRDICQRGTSLTIQCQVDSQVTMMFWYRQQPGQSLTLIATANQGSEATYESGFVIDKFPISRPNLTFSTLTVSNMSPEDSSIYLCSVRTGREKLFFGSGTQLSVL.

The chain links TRBV20-1 to TRBJ2-3; TRBD2 might be the D (6 bases). V lost 3 bases and J 0 bases, leaving 25 bases between the germline ends. CDR3 length: 19 residues. Per germline, CDR1 DFQATT and CDR2 SNEGSKA (reference sequence). CDR3 sequence reads: CSARAPLALRSGSTDTQYF. CDR3 bases: TGCAGTGCTAGGGCCCCTCTAGCGTTGCGTAGCGGTAGCACAGATACGCAGTATTTT.

In its sample, this clonotype was seen a few times. The chain carries TRBV6-4 and TRBJ2-1; 11 positions match TRBD2. Germline-derived CDR1 and CDR2 are MRHNA and SNTAGT. The junction had 9 bases not matched to a gene; V was cut back by 7 bases and J by 1 base. There are 17 residues in the CDR3. The CDR3 DNA follows: TGTGCCAGCAACAGTAGCGGGAGGGCCGAATCCTACAATGAGCAGTTCTTC. Translation gives CASNSSGRAESYNEQFF.

V and J are TRBV24-1 and TRBJ2-1; 7 nucleotides agree with TRBD2. V dropped 3 bases and J dropped 1; count of bases not matched to a gene: 5. Germline V CDR1 and CDR2: KGHDR, SFDVKD. This CDR3 is 16 amino acids long. CDR3 sequence reads: CATSDNVGGSYNEQFF. The DNA for the CDR3 is TGTGCCACCAGTGATAACGTGGGAGGGTCCTACAATGAGCAGTTCTTC.

This clonotype was seen many times. This chain connects TRBV24-1 to TRBJ2-2; D may be TRBD1 or TRBD2 (5 bases each). CDR3 length: 15 amino acids. Looked up from germline, CDR1 is KGHDR and CDR2 is SFDVKD. V lost 3 bases and J 5 bases, leaving 12 bases between the germline ends. CDR3 in amino acids: CATSDPNRRTGELFF. The DNA of the CDR3 is TGTGCCACCAGTGATCCAAACAGGAGGACCGGGGAGCTGTTTTTT.

This clonotype occurred a few times. V and J are TRBV20-1 and TRBJ1-1; perhaps TRBD1 as D (5 bases). Per the germline V gene, CDR1 is DFQATT and CDR2 is SNEGSKA (reference sequence). Trimming stripped 5 bases from V and 3 bases from J, with 16 bases between. CDR3 length: 14 amino acids. The CDR3 region is CSAPKQGTDTEAFF. As DNA, the CDR3 is TGCAGTGCTCCTAAGCAGGGTACGGACACTGAAGCTTTCTTT.

The sample holds many counts of this clonotype. The rearrangement uses TRBV20-1 and TRBJ1-2; D not certain. Looked up from germline, CDR1 is DFQATT and CDR2 is SNEGSKA (reference sequence). Between the trimmed V and J ends, which lost 3 bases and 0 bases, there was a span of 5 bases. This CDR3 is built from 12 residues. CDR3 amino acids: CSARLANYGYTF. The CDR3 nucleotides are TGCAGTGCTAGGCTAGCTAACTATGGCTACACCTTC.

The chain uses TRBV2 and TRBJ2-4; 13 bases align to TRBD2. The CDR3 covers 18 residues. Looked up from germline, CDR1 is SNHLY and CDR2 is FYNNEI. J lost 0 bases, V lost 6 bases, and 8 bases had no gene match. This chain's CDR3 is CASRKGLAGDGAKNIQYF. The CDR3 DNA follows: TGTGCCAGCAGAAAAGGACTAGCGGGAGATGGAGCCAAAAACATTCAGTACTTC.

The chain is built from TRBV7-2 and TRBJ2-7, with D perhaps matching TRBD1 or TRBD2 (6 bases each). This CDR3 contains 14 residues. Trimming shortened V by 5 bases and J by 5 bases, and 16 bases separated the two germline ends. CDR1 and CDR2 (germline): SGHTA, FQGNSA. The CDR3 nucleotides are TGTGCCAGCAGCCCAGAGGGGGGCTGGAACGAGCAGTACGTC. Its translation is CASSPEGGWNEQYV.

This clonotype was seen a handful of times. The chain couples TRBV29-1 to TRBJ2-3; D is perhaps TRBD1 or TRBD2 (6 bases each). Trimming cost V 4 bases and J 3 bases, with 14 bases left between them. The CDR3 has 14 amino acids. Germline-derived CDR1 and CDR2 are SQVTM and ANQGSEA. CDR3 sequence (DNA): TGCAGCGTTGTCCCGGGGGCCAGGACAGATACGCAGTATTTT. Translation gives CSVVPGARTDTQYF.